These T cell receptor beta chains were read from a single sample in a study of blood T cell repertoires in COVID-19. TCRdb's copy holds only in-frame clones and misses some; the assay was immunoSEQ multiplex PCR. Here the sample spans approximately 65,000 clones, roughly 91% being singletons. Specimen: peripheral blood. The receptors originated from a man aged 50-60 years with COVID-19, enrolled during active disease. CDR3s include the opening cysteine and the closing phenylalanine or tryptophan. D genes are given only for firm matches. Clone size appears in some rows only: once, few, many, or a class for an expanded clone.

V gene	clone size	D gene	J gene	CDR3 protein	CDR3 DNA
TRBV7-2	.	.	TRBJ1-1	CASSLGPSNTEAFF	TGTGCCAGCAGCTTAGGTCCGTCGAACACTGAAGCTTTCTTT
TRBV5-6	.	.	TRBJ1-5	CASSLGWGGSNQPQHF	TGTGCCAGCAGCCTCGGCTGGGGGGGTAGCAATCAGCCCCAGCATTTT
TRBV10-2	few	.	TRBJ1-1	CASSESWSLAEAFF	TGCGCCAGCAGTGAGTCTTGGAGTTTGGCTGAAGCTTTCTTT
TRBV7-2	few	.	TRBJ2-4	CASSPDGGALGNIQYF	TGTGCCAGCAGCCCCGATGGAGGCGCACTAGGAAACATTCAGTACTTC
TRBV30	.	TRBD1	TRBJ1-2	CASDRGVNYGYTF	TGTGCCTCGGACAGGGGGGTGAACTATGGCTACACCTTC
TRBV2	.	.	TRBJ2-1	CASSEQGLSSYNEQFF	TGTGCCAGCAGTGAACAGGGGTTGAGCTCCTACAATGAGCAGTTCTTC
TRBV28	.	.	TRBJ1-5	CASSPVGGPQHF	TGTGCCAGCAGCCCTGTGGGGGGGCCCCAGCATTTT
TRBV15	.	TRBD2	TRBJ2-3	CATSTGLAGVADTQYF	TGTGCCACCAGCACGGGACTAGCGGGGGTTGCAGATACGCAGTATTTT
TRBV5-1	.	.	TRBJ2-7	CASSLVGREIDEQYF	TGCGCCAGCAGCTTGGTCGGTAGAGAAATCGACGAGCAGTACTTC
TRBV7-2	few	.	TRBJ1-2	CASSLGTTNYGYTF	TGTGCCAGCAGCTTGGGGACAACGAACTATGGCTACACCTTC
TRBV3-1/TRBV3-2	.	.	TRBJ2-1	CASTDGGGGGSQFF	TGTGCCAGCACCGACGGGGGAGGTGGAGGCTCGCAGTTCTTC
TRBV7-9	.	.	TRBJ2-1	CASSRALATYNEQFF	TGTGCCAGCAGCCGGGCACTAGCCACGTACAATGAGCAGTTCTTC
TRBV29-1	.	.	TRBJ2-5	CSVEDPPSRGQYF	TGCAGCGTTGAAGACCCCCCCAGTCGGGGCCAGTACTTC
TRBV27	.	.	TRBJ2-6	CASSLSPPLATTGPGANVLTF	TGTGCCAGCAGTTTAAGCCCTCCCTTGGCCACTACAGGGCCTGGGGCCAACGTCCTGACTTTC
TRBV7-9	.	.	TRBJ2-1	CASSLGPSEYNEQFF	TGTGCCAGCAGCTTAGGTCCTAGTGAATACAATGAGCAGTTCTTC
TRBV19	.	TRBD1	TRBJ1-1	CASRVDRGNTEAFF	TGTGCCAGTAGGGTGGACAGGGGGAACACTGAAGCTTTCTTT
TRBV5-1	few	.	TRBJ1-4	CASSPGSPNEKLFF	TGCGCCAGCAGCCCGGGAAGTCCTAATGAAAAACTGTTTTTT
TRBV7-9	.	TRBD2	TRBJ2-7	CASSQLAGGPHEQYF	TGTGCCAGCAGCCAACTAGCGGGAGGGCCCCACGAGCAGTACTTC
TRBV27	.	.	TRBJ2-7	CASSLSRTRAYEQYF	TGTGCCAGCAGTTTATCAAGAACGAGAGCCTACGAGCAGTACTTC
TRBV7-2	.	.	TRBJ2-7	CASSLGPGLYEQYF	TGTGCCAGCAGCTTAGGACCAGGTCTCTACGAGCAGTACTTC
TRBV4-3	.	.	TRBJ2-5	CASSQAPSGEETQYF	TGCGCCAGCAGCCAGGCCCCCTCAGGGGAAGAGACCCAGTACTTC
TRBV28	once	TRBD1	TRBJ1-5	CASSPPGGSGNQPQHF	TGTGCCAGCAGTCCTCCAGGGGGCAGTGGCAATCAGCCCCAGCATTTT
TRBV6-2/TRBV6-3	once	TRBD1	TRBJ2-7	CASSSGTGAHEQYF	TGTGCCAGCAGCTCCGGGACAGGGGCCCACGAGCAGTACTTC
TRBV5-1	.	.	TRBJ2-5	CASSLATGEETQYF	TGCGCCAGCAGCTTGGCCACGGGGGAAGAGACCCAGTACTTC
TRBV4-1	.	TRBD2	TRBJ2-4	CASSQGPGGIQYF	TGCGCCAGCAGTCAAGGACCGGGAGGTATTCAGTACTTC
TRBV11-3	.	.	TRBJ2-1	CASSLGRVALNEQFF	TGTGCCAGCAGCTTAGGTCGGGTAGCACTTAATGAGCAGTTCTTC
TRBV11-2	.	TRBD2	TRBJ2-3	CASSLGYSGSTDTQYF	TGTGCCAGCAGCTTAGGGTATAGCGGGAGTACAGATACGCAGTATTTT
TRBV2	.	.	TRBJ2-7	CASSQDSSSYEQYF	TGTGCCAGCAGTCAAGACAGCAGCTCCTACGAGCAGTACTTC
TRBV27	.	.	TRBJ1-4	CASSTIKGGAEKLFF	TGTGCCAGCAGTACAATCAAGGGGGGGGCGGAAAAACTGTTTTTT
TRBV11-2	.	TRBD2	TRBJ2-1	CASSLDPGLASNEQFF	TGTGCCAGCAGCTTAGACCCGGGACTAGCGTCCAATGAGCAGTTCTTC
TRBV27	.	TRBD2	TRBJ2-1	CASRSLLAGVPSYNEQFF	TGTGCCAGCAGGTCCCTCCTAGCGGGGGTCCCCTCCTACAATGAGCAGTTCTTC
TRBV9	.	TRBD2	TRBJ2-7	CASSVTGGPGEQYF	TGTGCCAGCAGCGTTACGGGAGGGCCGGGGGAGCAGTACTTC
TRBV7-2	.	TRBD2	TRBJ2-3	CASSLAMTSGPDTQYF	TGTGCCAGCAGCTTAGCAATGACTAGCGGGCCGGATACGCAGTATTTT
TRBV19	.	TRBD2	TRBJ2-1	CASRSQREPYNEQFF	TGTGCCAGTAGGTCCCAGCGGGAACCCTACAATGAGCAGTTCTTC
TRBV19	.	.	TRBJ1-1	CASRPFGIGGIDTEAFF	TGTGCCAGTAGACCCTTCGGTATTGGGGGCATCGACACTGAAGCTTTCTTT
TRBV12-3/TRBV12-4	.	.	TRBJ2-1	CASSTLAEQFF	TGTGCCAGCAGCACATTAGCGGAGCAGTTCTTC
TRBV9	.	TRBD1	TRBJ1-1	CASSDPRDRGAVGSEAFF	TGTGCCAGCAGTGATCCCCGGGACAGGGGCGCCGTTGGGTCTGAAGCTTTCTTT
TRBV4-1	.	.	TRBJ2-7	CASRKNSGYEQYF	TGCGCCAGCAGGAAAAACTCAGGGTACGAGCAGTACTTC
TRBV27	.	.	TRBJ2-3	CASSLYRGTDTQYF	TGTGCCAGCAGTTTATATAGGGGTACAGATACGCAGTATTTT